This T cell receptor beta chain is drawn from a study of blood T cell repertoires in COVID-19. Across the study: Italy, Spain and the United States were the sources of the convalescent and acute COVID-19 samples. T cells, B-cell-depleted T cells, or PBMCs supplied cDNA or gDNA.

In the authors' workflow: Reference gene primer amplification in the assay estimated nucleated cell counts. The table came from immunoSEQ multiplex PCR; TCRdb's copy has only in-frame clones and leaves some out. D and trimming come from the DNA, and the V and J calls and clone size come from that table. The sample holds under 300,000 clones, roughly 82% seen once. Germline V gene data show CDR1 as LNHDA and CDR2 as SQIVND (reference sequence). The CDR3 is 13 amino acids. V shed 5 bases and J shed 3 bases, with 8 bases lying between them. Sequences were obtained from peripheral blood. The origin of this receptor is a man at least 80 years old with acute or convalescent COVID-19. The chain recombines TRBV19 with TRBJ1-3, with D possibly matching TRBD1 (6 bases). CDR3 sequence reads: CASSRQVGNTIYF. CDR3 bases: TGTGCCAGTAGTCGACAGGTTGGAAACACCATATATTTT.